What follows is one TCR beta chain and its context. These data belong to a study of cytotoxic CD8 clonotypes in ibrutinib-treated CLL. Clones were read by immunoSEQ multiplex PCR, and TCRdb kept only the in-frame ones, dropping some. In the table there are 150,000 to 200,000 clones, approximately 84% of which are singletons. This material consisted of PBMCs, taken after 24 months of ibrutinib treatment. The TCR originated in a human donor with chronic lymphocytic leukemia.

The CDR3 coding sequence is TGTGCCAGCAGCCCGGGTAGGGCCTTAGCGGGCCACGAGCAGTACTTC. Residues: CASSPGRALAGHEQYF. The chain has TRBV5-8 and TRBJ2-7; 7 positions match TRBD2. CDR3 size: 16 residues. Trimming took 4 bases from V and 5 from J; bases not matched to a gene: 15. CDR1 and CDR2 (germline): SGHTS, YDEGEE.